Listed below are T cell receptor beta chains from one sample, sequenced in a study of Graves' ophthalmopathy and Graves' hyperthyroidism. One entry per CDR3 protein results from TCRdb running MiXCR on the multiplex PCR reads. The repertoire includes under 200,000 distinct CDR3 sequences, roughly two fifths of them detected once, and around 5.8% sits in the top ten. Sample: peripheral blood. These receptors were collected from a woman aged 40 to 50 with Graves' ophthalmopathy. Each CDR3 is given with its conserved first and last residue. The D gene is left open where the match is weak. Expanded clones are given a class, and other clones once, few, many or no size at all.

TRBD1 TRBJ2-4 TRBV30 many TGTGCCCTTACAGGGGGCGCGAACATTCAGTACTTC CALTGGANIQYF
TRBD1 TRBJ2-7 TRBV12-3/TRBV12-4 once TGTGCCAGCAGTCTACAGGGGAACGAGCAGTACTTC CASSLQGNEQYF
TRBD1 TRBJ2-7 TRBV5-1 many TGCGCCAGCAGCTGGACACAGGGGGCCGGTAACTACGAGCAGTACTTC CASSWTQGAGNYEQYF
TRBD1 TRBJ2-5 TRBV4-2 many TGTGCCAGCACCCAGGGGGCTGAAGCCGAAGAGACCCAGTACTTC CASTQGAEAEETQYF
NA TRBJ2-5 TRBV9 many TGTGCCAGCAGCCAAACCGGGACGGGCGGGGAGACCCAGTACTTC CASSQTGTGGETQYF
NA TRBJ1-5 TRBV12-3/TRBV12-4 once TGTGCCAGCAGTCCCAGATATAGCAATCAGCCCCAGCATTTT CASSPRYSNQPQHF
NA TRBJ2-2 TRBV6-2/TRBV6-3 NA TGTGTCAGCAGTTACCGGGATTTTGCCGGGGAGCTGTTTTTT CVSSYRDFAGELFF
TRBD2 TRBJ2-7 TRBV6-5 NA TGTGCCAGCAGTTTGAGACTAGCGGGGGTCTACGAGCAGTACTTC CASSLRLAGVYEQYF
NA TRBJ2-7 TRBV12-3/TRBV12-4 NA TGTGCCAGCAGTCAACTTGGAAGCTACGAGCAGTACTTC CASSQLGSYEQYF
TRBD2 TRBJ2-5 TRBV4-3 NA TGCGCCAGCAGCCATGGACTAGCCGCCCAAGAGACCCAGTACTTC CASSHGLAAQETQYF
NA TRBJ2-5 TRBV6-1 NA TGTGCCAGCACCGCCGGCTGGGCAGAGACCCAGTACTTC CASTAGWAETQYF
TRBD2 TRBJ2-5 TRBV11-2 many TGTGCCAGCACCACTAGCGGGAAAGAGACCCAGTACTTC CASTTSGKETQYF
NA TRBJ1-6 TRBV5-1 many TGCGCCAGCAGCTTGGACTCATTGAGCTCCTATAATTCACCCCTCCACTTT CASSLDSLSSYNSPLHF
NA TRBJ1-1 TRBV6-1 NA TGTGCCAGCAGTGCAGACCCTTACCAGGGTGAAGCTTTCTTT CASSADPYQGEAFF
NA TRBJ1-5 TRBV6-5 many TGTGCCAGCAGTTACTCAGGAGGGTCACGGCAGCCCCAGCATTTT CASSYSGGSRQPQHF
TRBD2 TRBJ2-4 TRBV28 many TGTGCCAGCAGTCCTACTAGCGGGAGCAGCGCCAAAAACATTCAGTACTTC CASSPTSGSSAKNIQYF
NA TRBJ2-7 TRBV12-3/TRBV12-4 NA TGTGCCAGCAGCTCGATTCAGGACGAGCAGTACTTC CASSSIQDEQYF
NA TRBJ2-7 TRBV7-2 few TGTGCCAGCAGCTTAATCGTGAGCGCCTACGAGCAGTACTTC CASSLIVSAYEQYF
TRBD1 TRBJ2-7 TRBV28 NA TGTGCCAGCAACGACAGGGTGAAATACTACGAGCAGTACTTC CASNDRVKYYEQYF
NA TRBJ1-5 TRBV6-2/TRBV6-3 once TGTGCCAGCGGAGTAAGTGGGGCAGGTCAAGCTCAAAATCAGCCCCAGCATTTT CASGVSGAGQAQNQPQHF
TRBD1 TRBJ1-2 TRBV19 NA TGTGCCAGTAGTATCTCGACAGGGGGAACGAACTATGGCTACACCTTC CASSISTGGTNYGYTF
TRBD2 TRBJ2-7 TRBV20-1 many TGCAGTGCTCCAAGTCCTACTAGCGGCTACGAGCAGTACTTC CSAPSPTSGYEQYF